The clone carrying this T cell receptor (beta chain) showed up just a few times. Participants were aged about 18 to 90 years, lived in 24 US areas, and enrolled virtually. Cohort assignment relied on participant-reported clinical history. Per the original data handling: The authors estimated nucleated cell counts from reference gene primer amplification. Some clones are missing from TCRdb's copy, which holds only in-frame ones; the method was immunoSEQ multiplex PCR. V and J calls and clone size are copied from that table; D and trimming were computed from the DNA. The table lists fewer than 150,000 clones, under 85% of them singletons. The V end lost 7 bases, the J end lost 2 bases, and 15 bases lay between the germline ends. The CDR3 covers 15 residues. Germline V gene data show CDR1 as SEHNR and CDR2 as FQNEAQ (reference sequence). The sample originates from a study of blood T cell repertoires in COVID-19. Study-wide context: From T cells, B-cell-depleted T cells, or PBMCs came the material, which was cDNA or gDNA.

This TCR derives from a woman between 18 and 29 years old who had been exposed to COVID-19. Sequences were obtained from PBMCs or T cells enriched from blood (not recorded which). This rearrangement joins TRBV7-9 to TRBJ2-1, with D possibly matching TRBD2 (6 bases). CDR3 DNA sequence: TGTGCCAGCAATCGATTTAGCGGTACCTACAATGAGCAGTTCTTC. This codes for CASNRFSGTYNEQFF.